This T cell receptor (beta chain) was sequenced during a study of shared clonotypes between healthy human individuals. The CDR3 loop spans 15 amino acids. Germline values: CDR1 LNHDA, CDR2 SQIVND (reference sequence). V lost 4 bases, J lost 5 bases, and 7 bases stayed unmatched. The study's findings and limits: Memory subsets generally showed lower estimated richness than naive subsets. Among donors, sharing of clonotypes was expected to be affected by sequencing depth.

Replicate PCRs run on sorted subsets employed 200 ng DNA, tens of thousands of T cell genomes. Clones were read by immunoSEQ multiplex PCR, and TCRdb kept only the in-frame ones, dropping some. The data contain approximately 2.5 million clones, approximately 90% of them seen just once; the ten biggest clones take up roughly 0.15%. This clone was seen once. The target antigen is unknown. Adult donors, all healthy and HIV-negative, had no recent acute infections or vaccinations. Source material: naive CD4+ T cells sorted from blood. The subset here: CD45RA+ positively selected. The chain recombines TRBV19 with TRBJ2-5, with 10 nucleotides matching TRBD2. The TCR comes from a man aged 18 to 30 in good health. The CDR3 nucleotides are TGTGCCAGTAGTAAGGGACTAGCGTCCCTGGAGACCCAGTACTTC. It is translated as CASSKGLASLETQYF. The full variable domain, completed using reference TRBV19 and TRBJ2-5, is DGGITQSPKYLFRKEGQNVTLSCEQNLNHDAMYWYRQDPGQGLRLIYYSQIVNDFQKGDIAEGYSVSREKKESFPLTVTSAQKNPTAFYLCASSKGLASLETQYFGPGTRLLVL.